Listed here are 10 T cell receptor beta chains from one sample, sequenced in a study of blood T cell repertoires in COVID-19. TCRdb keeps only in-frame clones here, not all; method: immunoSEQ multiplex PCR. The data contain 300,000 to 400,000 clones, approximately 87% of them singletons. Source material: peripheral blood. The receptor set was obtained from a woman between 45 and 60 years old with COVID-19, enrolled during active disease.

The V call is TRBV5-8, the J call TRBJ2-5; TRBD1 matches at 7 bases. With 3 bases clipped from V and 4 bases from J, the junction kept 6 bases outside the gene matches. Germline values: CDR1 SGHTS, CDR2 YDEGEE. The CDR3 runs 14 residues. CDR3 nucleotides: TGTGCCAGCAGCTCGGACAGGACGACAGAGACCCAGTACTTC. Its translation: CASSSDRTTETQYF.

V gene TRBV29-1 combines with J gene TRBJ1-1; 10 positions match TRBD1. This CDR3 comprises 12 residues. The germline CDR1 and CDR2 sequences are SQVTM and ANQGSEA. The ends lost 7 bases at V and 3 bases at J; junction bases unmatched: 2. CDR3 nucleotides: TGCAGCGGGGGACAGGGGTACACTGAAGCTTTCTTT. Translated, it gives CSGGQGYTEAFF.

The chain is built from TRBV6-5 and TRBJ1-2; the match to TRBD1 covers 7 bases. The CDR3 totals 15 residues. Trimming took 8 bases from V and 4 from J; bases not matched to a gene: 13. Germline V gene lookup returns CDR1 MNHEY and CDR2 SVGAGI. CDR3 protein: CASHRGRQEGYGYTF. CDR3 DNA sequence: TGTGCCAGCCACAGGGGTCGGCAGGAGGGCTATGGCTACACCTTC.

This chain uses TRBV13 with TRBJ1-2; possibly TRBD1 for D (6 bases). CDR1 is PRHDT, CDR2 FYEKMQ, per germline (reference sequence). This CDR3 contains 15 residues. V lost 3 bases to trimming and J lost 5 bases, with 16 bases between them. The CDR3 region is CASSFSVRGVYGYTF. Here the CDR3 DNA reads TGTGCCAGCAGCTTCTCGGTCAGGGGAGTATATGGCTACACCTTC.

V is TRBV18 and J is TRBJ1-4; maybe TRBD1 (5 bases). Germline values: CDR1 KGHSH, CDR2 LQKENI. The germline V and J ends were trimmed by 3 bases and 0 bases, with 17 bases remaining between them. The CDR3 length is 18 residues. CDR3 sequence (DNA): TGTGCCAGCTCACCTTGGGGGGAATCATTAACAACTAATGAAAAACTGTTTTTT. Encoded protein: CASSPWGESLTTNEKLFF.

This chain uses TRBV18 with TRBJ1-2, with D unclear. The germline V gene encodes CDR1 KGHSH and CDR2 LQKENI. The CDR3 covers 13 residues. V was clipped by 3 bases and J by 3 bases, with 8 bases between them. Here the CDR3 reads CASSPGPDYGYTF. The DNA of the CDR3 is TGTGCCAGCTCACCCGGTCCGGACTATGGCTACACCTTC.

This clone occurred once. The chain has TRBV7-8 and TRBJ1-2; no definite D call. With 1 base removed from V and 3 bases from J, the gap between germline ends came to 12 bases. In germline, CDR1 is SGHVS, CDR2 FQNEAQ. The CDR3 consists of 15 residues. The DNA for the CDR3 is TGTGCCAGCAGCTTAGTCTATCCGGGTCACTATGGCTACACCTTC. Its translation is CASSLVYPGHYGYTF.

V usage is TRBV5-6 and J usage is TRBJ2-1; 9 bases are shared with TRBD2. The J segment lost 4 bases and the V segment lost 4 bases, leaving 6 bases of the junction unmatched. This CDR3 comprises 15 residues. CDR1 SGHDT and CDR2 YYEEEE come from the germline V gene. CDR3 sequence (DNA): TGTGCCAGCAGCCGACTAGCGGACCTTTACAATGAGCAGTTCTTC. Translating it yields CASSRLADLYNEQFF.

This clone was observed a handful of times. The chain is built from TRBV18 and TRBJ2-7, with 7 bases identical to TRBD1. V dropped 1 base and J dropped 3; count of bases not matched to a gene: 3. CDR1 KGHSH and CDR2 LQKENI come from the germline V gene. The CDR3 has 14 amino acids. CDR3 loop: CASSPQGANYEQYF. CDR3 sequence (DNA): TGTGCCAGCTCACCACAGGGGGCGAACTACGAGCAGTACTTC.

The chain carries TRBV5-4 and TRBJ2-5, with TRBD2 matching 7 bases. The CDR3 contains 15 residues. Germline V CDR1 and CDR2: SGHNT, YYREEE (reference sequence). After removal of 0 bases from V and 1 base from J, the junction contained 3 bases not matched to a gene. The CDR3 nucleotides read TGTGCCAGCAGCTTGGGCGGGAGCCTCCAAGAGACCCAGTACTTC. This encodes CASSLGGSLQETQYF.